Sequencing of this T cell receptor beta chain was carried out in a study of T-cell reconstitution after alpha-beta-depleted transplantation in children. Study results and limitations: Fresh T-cell production supplied most of the T-cell counts and diversity seen one year after transplant. As was reported, about two months after transplant, alpha-beta T cells came from several hundred expanded graft clones.

It was with unique molecular identifiers that the TCRbeta library was prepared. TCRdb reanalysed the PCR reads using MiXCR and keeps one entry per CDR3 protein. The sample has 400,000 to 450,000 distinct CDR3 sequences; around two fifths are singletons. CDR1 and CDR2 from the germline V gene are MNHEY and SVGAGI. The CDR3 totals 17 residues. Losses at the gene ends were 0 bases for V and 6 bases for J; bases not matched to a gene: 9. Worth noting for this clonotype: Its cognate antigen is unknown.

The chain is built from TRBV6-5 and TRBJ2-1; 9 bases map to TRBD2. This TCR was recovered from a girl aged 2-10 years with aplastic anemia, due to receive a stem cell transplant. The sequences come from PBMCs, collected before TCRalphabeta/CD19-depleted stem cell transplant. The CDR3: CASSYSKVAGELNEQFF. In DNA, the CDR3 is TGTGCCAGCAGTTACTCGAAGGTAGCGGGAGAGCTCAATGAGCAGTTCTTC.